This record concerns one T cell receptor (beta chain) sequence. What antigen it recognizes has not been identified. No much larger clone exists at a distance of one base, and base qualities are not known. These data are taken from a study of Graves' ophthalmopathy and Graves' hyperthyroidism (dated by TCRdb to the late 2010s). Broadly, across the study: Stable hyperthyroidism was defined as no progression to ophthalmopathy within 18 months of follow-up. To tell Graves' ophthalmopathy apart from Graves' hyperthyroidism, and to predict which patients would progress to ophthalmopathy, the study relied on TCR beta repertoire signatures. In total, around 140 blood samples were TCR-sequenced: fewer than 50 ophthalmopathy, roughly 80 hyperthyroidism and about 17 hyperthyroidism-to-ophthalmopathy patients. To explore V-J signatures that separate ophthalmopathy from hyperthyroidism, a discovery set of 95 to 100 patients was enrolled, consisting of about 45 with ophthalmopathy and roughly 60 with stable hyperthyroidism. The independent validation cohort included about 19 hyperthyroidism patients plus 17 patients who later progressed from hyperthyroidism to ophthalmopathy. In over 5 hyperthyroidism patients, the T-cell repertoire of thyroid tissue was compared with the T-cell repertoire of blood. Once sampling was done, hyperthyroidism patients were given methimazole at a starting dose of 30 mg daily, while ophthalmopathy patients were given high-dose intravenous methylprednisolone.

V is shortened by 3 bases, J by 5 bases, and the region joining them spans 14 bases. Counted from cysteine to phenylalanine, this CDR3 has 15 amino acids. The DNA shown is the 45-base CDR3, in frame from base 1. As encoded in the germline V gene, CDR1 is MGHDK while CDR2 is SYGVNS. For repertoire sequencing, TCR beta CDR3 regions were amplified from RNA transcripts. The first round was an RT-PCR using HTBI primers with the Qiagen OneStep RT-PCR kit, and this first round was followed by a second-round multiplex PCR, then size selection and purification. Sequencing of the libraries was carried out on an Illumina HiSeq2000 in paired-end mode with 100 bp reads. In the source study's methods: SOAPnuke was used to process the reads, throwing out any read that had adapters, had uncalled bases, had a mean Phred below 15, or lacked an exact constant-primer or identifier match. COPE v1.2.5 was used to merge the high-quality paired reads. Each unique nucleotide sequence was treated as a clonotype, and MiTCR v1.1 was used to align the clonotypes to the IMGT TRB V, D and J references. Only V-J combinations with frequency above 0.0001 were analysed, covering about 99% of repertoires. For each V-J combination, a TCR clonal expansion and chaos score was defined as F50 clonal expansion divided by the chaos observed in the TCRdist matrix. Features were reduced by Welch's t-statistics and random forest to over ten V-J combinations, which fed a naive Bayes classifier. The similarity between thyroid and blood repertoires was quantified using the Morisita-Horn index. The raw public data were reprocessed by TCRdb itself: fastp quality trimming at Q25, MiXCR clonotype calling, in-frame beta chains only. Records with the same CDR3 protein are collapsed into one entry carrying the most frequent genes and DNA. For this entry, the V and J calls and clone size follow TCRdb and not the study's own pipeline. Present in this sample are roughly 1.1 million distinct CDR3 sequences, 35% to 40% of which were seen just once. The ten largest account for 11% of the sample.

Hyperthyroidism patients were newly diagnosed, with disease duration under 2 months, and aged 18 to 65 years. Anyone with other autoimmune diseases, uncontrolled infections, pregnancy or lactation was excluded from the study. Clinical symptoms, serum thyroxine, TRAb, thyroid ultrasound and orbital computed tomography were used for diagnosis. Total RNA was extracted with Trizol reagent and quality-checked on an Agilent 2100 Bioanalyzer. Broad study findings and their caveats: In validation, the model predicted ophthalmopathy progression with about 71% sensitivity and 72.22% specificity; 12 predicted patients were CT-confirmed with GO in a median of approximately 6.5 months. Most expanded thyroid clonotypes with a frequency above 0.001 also appeared in blood, which suggests that blood repertoires may reflect the immune response in the thyroid. Sample size was not statistically predetermined, and group allocation was not concealed from the investigators. In cross-validation, the 13-signature model distinguished ophthalmopathy from stable hyperthyroidism with 87.88% sensitivity and about 81% specificity, while in the test set the corresponding values were roughly 80% and 75%.

The chain was built from TRBV25-1 and TRBJ2-1; the D gene is perhaps TRBD1 or TRBD2, as each covers 6 bases. The origin of this receptor is an adult man with Graves' hyperthyroidism. Source material: peripheral blood or thyroid tissue (not recorded which). The CDR3 here reads CASSDRIGGHNEQFF. The nucleotide sequence is given as TGTGCCAGCAGTGACCGGATAGGGGGGCACAATGAGCAGTTCTTC.